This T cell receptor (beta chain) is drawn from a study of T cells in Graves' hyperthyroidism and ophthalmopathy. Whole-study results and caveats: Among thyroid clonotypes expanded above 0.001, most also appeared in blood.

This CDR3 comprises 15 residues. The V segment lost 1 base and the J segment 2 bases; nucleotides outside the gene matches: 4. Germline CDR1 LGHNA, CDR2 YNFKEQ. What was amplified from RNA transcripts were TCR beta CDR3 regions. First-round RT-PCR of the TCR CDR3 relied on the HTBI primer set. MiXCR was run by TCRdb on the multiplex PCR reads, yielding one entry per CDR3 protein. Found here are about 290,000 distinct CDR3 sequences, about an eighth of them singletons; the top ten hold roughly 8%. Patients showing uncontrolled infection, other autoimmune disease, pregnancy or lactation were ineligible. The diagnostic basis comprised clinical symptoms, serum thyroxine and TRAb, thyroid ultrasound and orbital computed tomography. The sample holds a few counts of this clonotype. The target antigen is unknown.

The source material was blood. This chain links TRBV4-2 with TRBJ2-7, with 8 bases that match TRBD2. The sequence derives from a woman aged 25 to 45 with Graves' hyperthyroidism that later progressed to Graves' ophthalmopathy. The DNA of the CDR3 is TGTGCCAGCAGCCAAGGAGTGACTAGCGCCTACGAGCAGTACTTC. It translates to CASSQGVTSAYEQYF.